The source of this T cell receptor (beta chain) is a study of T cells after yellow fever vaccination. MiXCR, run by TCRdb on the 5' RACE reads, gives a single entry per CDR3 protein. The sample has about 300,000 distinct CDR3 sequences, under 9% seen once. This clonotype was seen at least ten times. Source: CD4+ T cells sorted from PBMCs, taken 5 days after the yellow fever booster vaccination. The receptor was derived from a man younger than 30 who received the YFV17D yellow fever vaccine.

CDR3 residues: CASSPQDRQNTEAFF. In DNA, the CDR3 is TGTGCCAGCTCACCTCAGGACCGTCAGAACACTGAAGCTTTCTTT. The chain recombines TRBV18 with TRBJ1-1; no clear D gene. Germline V gives CDR1 KGHSH, CDR2 LQKENI. Trimming took off 3 bases at V and 1 base at J, with 12 bases between the two ends. There are 15 residues in the CDR3. Drawing the rest from reference TRBV18 and TRBJ1-1, the complete variable domain is NAGVMQNPRHLVRRRGQEARLRCSPMKGHSHVYWYRQLPEEGLKFMVYLQKENIIDESGMPKERFSAEFPKEGPSILRIQQVVRGDSAAYFCASSPQDRQNTEAFFGQGTRLTVV.